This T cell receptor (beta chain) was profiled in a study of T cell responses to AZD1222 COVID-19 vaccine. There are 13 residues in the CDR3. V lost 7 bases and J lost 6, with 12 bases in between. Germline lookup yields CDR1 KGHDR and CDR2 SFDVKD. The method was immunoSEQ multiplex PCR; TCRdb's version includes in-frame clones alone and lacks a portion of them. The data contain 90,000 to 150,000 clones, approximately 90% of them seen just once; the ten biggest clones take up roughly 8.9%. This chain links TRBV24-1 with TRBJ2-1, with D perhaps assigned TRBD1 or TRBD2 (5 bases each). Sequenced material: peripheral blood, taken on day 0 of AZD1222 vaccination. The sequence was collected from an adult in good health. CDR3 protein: CATSRDAVNEQFF. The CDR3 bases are TGTGCCACCAGCCGGGACGCGGTCAATGAGCAGTTCTTC.